The 14 T cell receptor beta chains below come from one sample, sequenced in a study of T cell responses to AZD1222 COVID-19 vaccine. Using immunoSEQ multiplex PCR, the repertoire was profiled, and TCRdb retains in-frame clones only, with some absent. The table lists 150,000 to 250,000 clones, more than 85% of them singletons. This specimen consisted of peripheral blood, obtained 28 days after the second AZD1222 dose. These receptor sequences come from an adult who received the AZD1222 COVID-19 vaccine.

This clone was detected once. This chain links TRBV12-3 or TRBV12-4 with TRBJ2-1; D remains ambiguous. Trimming cost V 7 bases and J 10 bases, with 11 bases left between them. The CDR3 sequence is 11 residues long. CDR3 residues: CASTKGPEQFF. The CDR3, as DNA: TGTGCCAGCACGAAAGGGCCCGAGCAGTTCTTC.

The chain couples TRBV7-9 to TRBJ1-4, with D maybe TRBD1 (6 bases). The CDR3 totals 15 residues. V lost 4 bases, J lost 7 bases, and 16 bases lay in between. From germline, CDR1 is SEHNR and CDR2 FQNEAQ (reference sequence). CDR3 sequence: CASSSRTVNGEKLFF. The CDR3, as DNA: TGTGCCAGCAGCTCGCGGACAGTCAACGGTGAAAAACTGTTTTTT.

The chain uses TRBV11-3 and TRBJ2-7; D is uncertain. The V gene's germline CDR1 is SGHNT and CDR2 YENEEA. V was pared by 2 bases and J by 4 bases, with 3 bases between. CDR3 size: 11 residues. The CDR3 here is CASSLRYEQYF. The CDR3 DNA reads TGTGCCAGCAGCTTAAGATACGAGCAGTACTTC.

The rearrangement joins TRBV10-2 to TRBJ2-5, with TRBD2 matching 7 bases. With 6 bases clipped from V and 1 base from J, the junction kept 5 bases outside the gene matches. This CDR3 has 14 amino acids. Germline CDR1 is WSHSY and CDR2 is SAAADI. The DNA of the CDR3 is TGCGCCAGCAGAGACGGACTAGGCCAAGAGACCCAGTACTTC. It is translated as CASRDGLGQETQYF.

The CDR3 DNA follows: TGTGCCACCAGTGAGGACAGATACACAGATACGCAGTATTTT. Residues: CATSEDRYTDTQYF. The V gene is TRBV24-1, the J gene TRBJ2-3; a weak D match, TRBD1 (6 bases). CDR3 size: 14 residues. V shed 4 bases and J shed 2 bases, with 9 bases lying between them. Germline loops: CDR1 KGHDR, CDR2 SFDVKD.

This clone came up once. The chain combines TRBV5-4 with TRBJ1-1; D is ambiguous. Germline-derived CDR1 and CDR2 are SGHNT and YYREEE (reference sequence). This CDR3 is built from 15 residues. V gave up 1 base and J gave up 4 bases, with 14 bases separating them. CDR3 sequence (DNA): TGTGCCAGCAGCTTGAAAGCCAGGTCGGGCACTGAAGCTTTCTTT. As protein: CASSLKARSGTEAFF.

The gene calls are TRBV5-5 and TRBJ1-2; a weak D match, TRBD1 (5 bases). This CDR3 is 11 amino acids long. V lost 2 bases, J lost 8 bases, and 7 bases lay in between. Germline CDR1 and CDR2: SGHKS and YYEKEE (reference sequence). CDR3 amino acids: CASSFRDGYTF. The CDR3 nucleotides are TGTGCCAGCAGCTTTAGGGACGGCTACACCTTC.

V usage is TRBV18 and J usage is TRBJ2-1; D is possibly TRBD2 (6 bases). Trimming removed 0 bases at V and 2 bases at J, with 14 bases between. Looked up from germline, CDR1 is KGHSH and CDR2 is LQKENI. This CDR3 has 17 residues. The CDR3 here is CASSPPNGRVTYNEQFF. CDR3 in DNA: TGTGCCAGCTCACCACCGAACGGGAGAGTCACCTACAATGAGCAGTTCTTC.

In regard to this clone: Other DNA sequences within the sample encode an identical CDR3. V is TRBV9 and J is TRBJ1-1; D ambiguous. V was trimmed by 4 bases and J by 3 bases, leaving 13 bases between them. CDR3 length: 14 residues. Germline V gives CDR1 SGDLS, CDR2 YYNGEE. This CDR3 is CASSPRGRDTEAFF. For the CDR3, the DNA is TGTGCCAGCAGCCCCCGAGGGAGGGACACTGAAGCTTTCTTT.

The chain links TRBV18 to TRBJ2-7; D tentatively fits TRBD1 or TRBD2 (5 bases each). Trimming pared 1 base from V and 1 base from J, leaving 11 bases between. The germline V gene has CDR1 KGHSH and CDR2 LQKENI. This CDR3 has 15 amino acids. CDR3 in amino acids: CASSPLGRTSYEQYF. CDR3 sequence (DNA): TGTGCCAGCTCACCACTGGGACGGACGTCCTACGAGCAGTACTTC.

The V and J genes are TRBV27 and TRBJ1-2; D is unresolved. The length of the CDR3 is 13 residues. The V gene lost 3 bases and the J gene lost 2 bases, with 7 bases spanning the gap. Per germline, CDR1 MNHEY and CDR2 SMNVEV (reference sequence). CDR3 residues: CASSFRANYGYTF. CDR3 DNA: TGTGCCAGCAGTTTCAGAGCAAACTATGGCTACACCTTC.

As DNA, the CDR3 is TGTGCCAGCTCACCACTCGGCCCCCTCGGCGCAGATACGCAGTATTTT. Protein product: CASSPLGPLGADTQYF. The rearrangement links TRBV18 to TRBJ2-3, with D hard to call. Trimming took off 1 base at V and 4 bases at J, with 15 bases between the two ends. Germline CDR1 is KGHSH and CDR2 is LQKENI. The CDR3 is 16 residues long. Combining the CDR3 with reference TRBV18 and TRBJ2-3 gives the whole variable domain NAGVMQNPRHLVRRRGQEARLRCSPMKGHSHVYWYRQLPEEGLKFMVYLQKENIIDESGMPKERFSAEFPKEGPSILRIQQVVRGDSAAYFCASSPLGPLGADTQYFGPGTRLTVL.

This chain uses TRBV12-3 or TRBV12-4 with TRBJ1-1; possible D gene TRBD1, 5 bases. Deletions cut 3 bases from V and 4 bases from J, with 9 bases between. This CDR3 comprises 13 residues. The CDR3 spells CASSLQGFTEAFF. Written as DNA, the CDR3 is TGTGCCAGCAGTTTGCAGGGTTTCACTGAAGCTTTCTTT.

The V call is TRBV28, the J call TRBJ2-7; D is ambiguous. CDR1 is MDHEN and CDR2 is SYDVKM in the germline V gene. This CDR3 comprises 19 residues. The germline V and J ends were trimmed by 3 bases and 0 bases, with 24 bases remaining between them. The CDR3 loop is CASSFPSWGHRPSSYEQYF. CDR3 DNA sequence: TGTGCCAGCAGTTTTCCAAGCTGGGGTCACCGGCCCAGCTCCTACGAGCAGTACTTC.